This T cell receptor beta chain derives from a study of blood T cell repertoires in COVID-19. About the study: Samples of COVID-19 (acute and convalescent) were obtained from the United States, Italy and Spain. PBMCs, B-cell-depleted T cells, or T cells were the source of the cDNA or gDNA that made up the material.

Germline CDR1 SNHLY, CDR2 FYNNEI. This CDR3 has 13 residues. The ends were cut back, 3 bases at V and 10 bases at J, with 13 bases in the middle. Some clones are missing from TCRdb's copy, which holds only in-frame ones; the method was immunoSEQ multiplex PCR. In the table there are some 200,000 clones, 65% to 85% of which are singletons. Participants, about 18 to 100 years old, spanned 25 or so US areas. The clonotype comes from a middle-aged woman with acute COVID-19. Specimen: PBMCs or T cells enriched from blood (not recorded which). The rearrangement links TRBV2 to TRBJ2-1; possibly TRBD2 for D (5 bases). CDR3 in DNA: TGTGCCAGCAGTGACGGGGAGTTCGGGGAGCAGTTCTTC. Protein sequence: CASSDGEFGEQFF.